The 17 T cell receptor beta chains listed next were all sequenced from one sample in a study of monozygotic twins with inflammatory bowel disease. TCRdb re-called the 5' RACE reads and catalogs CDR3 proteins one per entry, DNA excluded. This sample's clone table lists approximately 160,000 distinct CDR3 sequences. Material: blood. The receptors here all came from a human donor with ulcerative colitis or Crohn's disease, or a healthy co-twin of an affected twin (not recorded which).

The CDR3 loop is CASSPGHGGTQETQYF. The chain has TRBV18 and TRBJ2-5; TCRdb names TRBD1, which stays unverified in the absence of DNA. Germline CDR1 reads KGHSH; CDR2 reads LQKENI. This CDR3 is built from 16 residues.

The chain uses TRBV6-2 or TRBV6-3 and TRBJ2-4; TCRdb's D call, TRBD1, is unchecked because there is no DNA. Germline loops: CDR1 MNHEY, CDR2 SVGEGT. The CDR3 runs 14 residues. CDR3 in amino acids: CASSPGGSKNIQYF.

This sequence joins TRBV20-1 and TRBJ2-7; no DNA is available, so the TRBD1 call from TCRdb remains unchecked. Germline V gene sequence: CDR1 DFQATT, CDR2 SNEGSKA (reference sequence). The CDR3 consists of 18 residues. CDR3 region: CSARDRPKDSGPSYEQYF.

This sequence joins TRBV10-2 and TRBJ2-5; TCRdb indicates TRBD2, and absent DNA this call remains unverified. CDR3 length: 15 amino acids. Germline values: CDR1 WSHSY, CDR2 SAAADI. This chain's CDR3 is CASSEGGSRQETQYF.

This chain's CDR3 is CASSQGTGRGPTYEQYF. The V call is TRBV14, the J call TRBJ2-7; TCRdb's assignment of TRBD1 cannot be checked, as there is no DNA. Germline V gene sequence: CDR1 SGHDN, CDR2 FVKESK. The CDR3 has 17 amino acids.

CDR3 amino acids: CASKGGQVSFGEQYF. The chain is built from TRBV25-1 and TRBJ2-7; no DNA is available, so the TRBD2 call from TCRdb remains unchecked. There are 15 residues in the CDR3. Germline V lookup: CDR1 MGHDK, CDR2 SYGVNS.

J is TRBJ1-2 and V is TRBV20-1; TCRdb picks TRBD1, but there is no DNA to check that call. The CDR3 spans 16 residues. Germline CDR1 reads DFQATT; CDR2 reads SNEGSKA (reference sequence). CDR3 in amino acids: CSAVRPPGERHYGYTF.

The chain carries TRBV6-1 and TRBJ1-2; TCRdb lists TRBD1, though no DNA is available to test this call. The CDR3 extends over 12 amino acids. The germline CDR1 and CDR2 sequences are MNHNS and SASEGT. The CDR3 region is CATVPPGDGYTF.

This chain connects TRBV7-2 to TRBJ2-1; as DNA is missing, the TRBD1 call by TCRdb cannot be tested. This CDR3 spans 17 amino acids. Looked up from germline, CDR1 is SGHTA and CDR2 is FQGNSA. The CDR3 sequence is CASSFRGPGTLRNEQFF.

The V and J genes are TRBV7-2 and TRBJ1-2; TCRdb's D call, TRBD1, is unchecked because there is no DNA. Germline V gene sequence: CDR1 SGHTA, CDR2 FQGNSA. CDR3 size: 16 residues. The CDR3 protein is CASSLEVPYRVRGYTF.

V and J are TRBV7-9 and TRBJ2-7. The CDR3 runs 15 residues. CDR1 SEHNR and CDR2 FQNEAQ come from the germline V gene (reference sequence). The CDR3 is CASSLAGGTTYEQYF.

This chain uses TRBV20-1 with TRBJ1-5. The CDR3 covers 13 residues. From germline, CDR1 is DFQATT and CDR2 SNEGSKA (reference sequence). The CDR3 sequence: CSARGSLNQPQHF.

CDR3 sequence: CASSTRRVGTEAFF. This chain connects TRBV7-2 to TRBJ1-1; TCRdb indicates TRBD1, and absent DNA this call remains unverified. Germline CDR1 is SGHTA and CDR2 is FQGNSA. The CDR3 has 14 amino acids.

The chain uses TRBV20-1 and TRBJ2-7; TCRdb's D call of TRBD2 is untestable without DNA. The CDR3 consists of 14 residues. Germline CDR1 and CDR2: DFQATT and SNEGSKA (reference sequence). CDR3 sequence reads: CSARAPSQSGEQYF.

CDR3 amino acids: CATSDSAVQEAFF. The chain is built from TRBV24-1 and TRBJ1-1. Germline V gene sequence: CDR1 KGHDR, CDR2 SFDVKD. CDR3 length: 13 residues.

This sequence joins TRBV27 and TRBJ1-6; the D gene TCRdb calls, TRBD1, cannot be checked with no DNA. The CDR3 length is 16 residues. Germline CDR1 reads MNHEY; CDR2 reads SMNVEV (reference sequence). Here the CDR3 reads CASSLYGQGAYSPLHF.

CDR3 protein: CASSLPVLSGAAFF. This chain links TRBV7-2 with TRBJ1-1; TCRdb's D call of TRBD1 is untestable without DNA. The CDR3 extends over 14 amino acids. Germline loops: CDR1 SGHTA, CDR2 FQGNSA.